The 2 T cell receptor beta chains presented below share a single source sample, sequenced in a study of T-cell reconstitution after alpha-beta-depleted transplantation in children. General study results and limits: T-cell numbers and diversity one year post-transplant derived largely from freshly generated T cells.

Unique molecular identifiers were incorporated into the prepared TCRbeta library. TCRdb re-analysed the PCR reads in MiXCR, keeping a single row per CDR3 protein. Of 330,000 or so distinct CDR3 sequences listed, just over 7.5% were seen once; the top ten hold approximately 8.6%. For these receptors, no antigen is known. Sequences were derived from peripheral blood, sampled 360 days after TCRalphabeta/CD19-depleted stem cell transplant. The source of these receptors is a female patient aged 2-15 years who had a stem cell transplant for Fanconi anemia, so the T cells may come from the graft donor.

This clonotype has only a few counts. The V call is TRBV7-9, the J call TRBJ2-1; TRBD2 aligns across 8 bases. Germline CDR1 SEHNR, CDR2 FQNEAQ (reference sequence). The ends lost 4 bases at V and 7 bases at J; junction bases unmatched: 12. The CDR3 runs 16 residues. In nucleotides, the CDR3 is TGTGCCAGCAGCTACCCGGGGGCGGGAGGTGGGAATGAGCAGTTCTTC. This sequence encodes CASSYPGAGGGNEQFF.

This clonotype was counted many times. This chain uses TRBV11-1 with TRBJ2-5; 13 nucleotides match TRBD2. The length of the CDR3 is 15 residues. CDR1 is SGHAT, CDR2 FQDESV, per germline (reference sequence). The junction had 3 bases not matched to a gene; V was cut back by 3 bases and J by 5 bases. The CDR3 DNA sequence: TGTGCCAGCAGCTTTACTAGCGGGAGGGAGGAGACCCAGTACTTC. This encodes CASSFTSGREETQYF.